This TCR beta chain originates from a study of blood T cell repertoires in COVID-19. Looking at the study overall: Acute and convalescent COVID-19 samples came from the United States, Italy and Spain. The cDNA or gDNA used as material had been derived from T cells, B-cell-depleted T cells, or PBMCs.

Original data processing: From reference gene primer amplification, estimates of nucleated cell counts were derived. Produced via immunoSEQ multiplex PCR; TCRdb's table is partial and in-frame only. V and J calls and clone size are as listed in that table; D and trimming were resolved from the DNA. The sample lists about 200,000 clones; 80% were seen once. Germline V gene sequence: CDR1 MGHRA, CDR2 YSYEKL. This CDR3 has 14 residues. Deletions cut 3 bases from V and 2 bases from J, with 10 bases between. Source material: peripheral blood. This chain uses TRBV4-1 with TRBJ1-1, with D unresolved. This clonotype was sampled from a woman aged 65 to 85 with acute or convalescent COVID-19. CDR3 nucleotide sequence: TGCGCCAGCAGCCAGGGCCTCGGTAACACTGAAGCTTTCTTT. This sequence encodes CASSQGLGNTEAFF.